The subject of this entry is one T cell receptor beta chain. The sample originates from a study of cytomegalovirus exposure and HLA in healthy donors. The PCR had 60 Vbeta and 13 Jbeta primers. Using immunoSEQ multiplex PCR, the repertoire was profiled, and TCRdb retains in-frame clones only, with some absent. The sample includes fewer than 110,000 clones, 77% seen only once; the top ten take 4.2%. The CDR3 length is 16 residues. Per the germline V gene, CDR1 is SGHDT and CDR2 is YYEEEE. Trimming took 7 bases from V and 2 from J, leaving 20 bases between them. Sequencing was performed on PBMCs. The receptor was derived from a male donor in good health and CMV-seronegative. J is TRBJ2-3 and V is TRBV5-6; D possibly corresponds to TRBD2 (6 bases). CDR3 in amino acids: CASDPRGGRNTDTQYF. Here the CDR3 DNA reads TGTGCCAGCGACCCTCGAGGAGGGAGGAACACAGATACGCAGTATTTT.